This T cell receptor (beta chain) was identified during a study of T cells in Graves' hyperthyroidism and ophthalmopathy. Study-wide points: A model built on 13 V-J features separated ophthalmopathy from stable hyperthyroidism.

This CDR3 is built from 14 residues. CDR1 is ENHRY, CDR2 SYGVKD, per germline. V lost 6 bases and J lost 3, with 15 bases in between. The source material, RNA transcripts, was used to amplify TCR beta CDR3 regions. The HTBI primer set served for first-round RT-PCR of the TCR CDR3. One entry per CDR3 protein, called by TCRdb with MiXCR from the multiplex PCR reads. Among fewer than 400,000 distinct CDR3 sequences, 11% to 15% were seen once, and the ten largest hold around 27%. This clonotype showed up just a few times. Its matching antigen is unknown. The rearrangement uses TRBV10-3 and TRBJ2-7; TRBD2 is a possible D gene (5 bases). This TCR derives from a man in his fifties with Graves' ophthalmopathy. Sequenced: blood. The CDR3 DNA follows: TGTGCCATCAGGGAGGAGACGAGACTCTACGAGCAGTACTTC. This encodes CAIREETRLYEQYF.